This TCR beta chain stems from a study of siplizumab effects on memory and regulatory T cells. Study-level results: A minor share of alloreactive clones matched unstimulated subsets. Naive or memory phenotype was unassignable for roughly 75-96% of proliferating CD4+ or CD8+ clones.

On this clone itself: The antigen remains undetermined.

Losses at the gene ends were 5 bases for V and 5 bases for J; bases not matched to a gene: 12. Looked up from germline, CDR1 is SEHNR and CDR2 is FQNEAQ (reference sequence). The CDR3 runs to 17 residues. The assay covered some 98,000 TCR templates per sample. The data were produced by immunoSEQ multiplex PCR, yet TCRdb's version contains in-frame clones alone and is incomplete. The sample carries some 100,000 clones, about 95% recorded once. The rearrangement uses TRBV7-9 and TRBJ2-5; the match to TRBD2 covers 12 bases. Specimen: Tregs sorted from blood. The TCR comes from a human donor in good health. As DNA, the CDR3 is TGTGCCAGCAGCCCGACCGGGCTAGCGGGAGGGTCTGAGACCCAGTACTTC. Its protein is CASSPTGLAGGSETQYF.